This TCR beta chain is from a study of PD-L1 blockade in urothelial cancer. Time point described: pretreatment peripheral blood. TCRdb's copy holds only in-frame clones and misses some; the assay was immunoSEQ multiplex PCR. The sample has 37,000 or so clones, nearly 85% seen once. A single count supports this clone. V lost 0 bases and J lost 8; bases outside the gene matches: 6. The CDR3 has 14 amino acids. Germline CDR1 reads SGHRS; CDR2 reads YFSETQ. The input for sequencing was PBMCs, taken around atezolizumab (anti-PD-L1) treatment. The receptor's source is a man in his sixties with urothelial cancer. The V gene is TRBV5-1, the J gene TRBJ1-2, with 8 bases that match TRBD1. CDR3 residues: CASSLAQGAGGYTF. Here the CDR3 DNA reads TGCGCCAGCAGCTTGGCTCAGGGGGCAGGGGGCTACACCTTC.